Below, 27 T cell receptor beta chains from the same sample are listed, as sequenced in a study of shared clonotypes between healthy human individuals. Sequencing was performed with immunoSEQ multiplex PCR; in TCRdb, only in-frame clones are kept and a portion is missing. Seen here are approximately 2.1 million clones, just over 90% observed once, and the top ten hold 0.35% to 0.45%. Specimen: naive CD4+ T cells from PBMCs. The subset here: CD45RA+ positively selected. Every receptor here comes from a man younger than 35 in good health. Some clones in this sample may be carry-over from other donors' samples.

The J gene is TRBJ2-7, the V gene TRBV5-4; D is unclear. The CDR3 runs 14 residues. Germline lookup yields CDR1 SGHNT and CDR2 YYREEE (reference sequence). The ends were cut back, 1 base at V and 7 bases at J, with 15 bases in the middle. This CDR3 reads CASSLWQQVKEQYF. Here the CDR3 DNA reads TGTGCCAGCAGCTTGTGGCAGCAAGTGAAGGAGCAGTACTTC.

CDR3 bases: TGTGCCTGGAGTCGGCCGGAACGGACTGAAGCTTTCTTT. Residues: CAWSRPERTEAFF. The chain carries TRBV30 and TRBJ1-1; D unclear. Germline V lookup: CDR1 GTSNPN, CDR2 SVGIG (reference sequence). Trimming shortened V by 2 bases and J by 5 bases, and 12 bases separated the two germline ends. The CDR3 length is 13 residues.

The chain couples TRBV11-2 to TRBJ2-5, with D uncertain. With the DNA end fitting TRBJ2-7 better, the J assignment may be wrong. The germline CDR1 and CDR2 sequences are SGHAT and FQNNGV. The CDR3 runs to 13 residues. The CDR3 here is CASSLGGVYEQYF. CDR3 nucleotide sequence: TGTGCCAGCAGCTTAGGAGGAGTCTACGAGCAGTACTTC.

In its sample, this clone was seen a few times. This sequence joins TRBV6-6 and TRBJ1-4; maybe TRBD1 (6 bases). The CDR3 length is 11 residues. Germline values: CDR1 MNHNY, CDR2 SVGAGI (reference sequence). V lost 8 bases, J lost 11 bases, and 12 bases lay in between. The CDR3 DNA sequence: TGTGCCAGCGGGACACCGCTTAAACTGTTTTTT. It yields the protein CASGTPLKLFF.

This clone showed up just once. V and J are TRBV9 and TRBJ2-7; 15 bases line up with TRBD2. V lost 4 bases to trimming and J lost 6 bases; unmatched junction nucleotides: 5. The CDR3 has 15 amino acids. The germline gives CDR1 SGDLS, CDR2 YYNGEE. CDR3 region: CASSFGLAGGSEQYF. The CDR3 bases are TGTGCCAGCAGCTTCGGACTAGCGGGAGGGTCCGAGCAGTACTTC.

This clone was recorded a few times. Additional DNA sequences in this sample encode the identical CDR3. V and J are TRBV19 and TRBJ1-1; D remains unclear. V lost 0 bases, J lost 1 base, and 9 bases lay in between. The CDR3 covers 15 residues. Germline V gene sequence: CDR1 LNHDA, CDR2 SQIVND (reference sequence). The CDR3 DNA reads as TGTGCCAGTAGTATAGACGGCAGGAGGAACACTGAAGCTTTCTTT. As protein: CASSIDGRRNTEAFF.

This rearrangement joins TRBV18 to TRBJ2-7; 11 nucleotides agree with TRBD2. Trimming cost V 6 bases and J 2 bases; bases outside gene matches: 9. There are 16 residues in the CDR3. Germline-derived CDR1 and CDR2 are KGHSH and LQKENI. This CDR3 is CASSGGLAGGPYEQYF. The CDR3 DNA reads TGTGCCAGCTCCGGTGGATTAGCGGGAGGGCCCTACGAGCAGTACTTC.

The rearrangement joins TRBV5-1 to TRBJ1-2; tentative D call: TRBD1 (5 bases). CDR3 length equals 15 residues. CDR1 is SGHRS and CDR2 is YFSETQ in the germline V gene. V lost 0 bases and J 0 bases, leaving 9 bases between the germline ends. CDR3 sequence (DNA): TGCGCCAGCAGCTTGGCCGGGGGTGCTAACTATGGCTACACCTTC. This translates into CASSLAGGANYGYTF.

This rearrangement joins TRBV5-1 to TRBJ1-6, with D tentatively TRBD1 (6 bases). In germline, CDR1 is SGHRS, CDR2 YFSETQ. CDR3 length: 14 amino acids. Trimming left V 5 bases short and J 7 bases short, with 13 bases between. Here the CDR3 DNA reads TGCGCCAGCAGGGTTGGGACAACGAATTCACCCCTCCACTTT. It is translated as CASRVGTTNSPLHF. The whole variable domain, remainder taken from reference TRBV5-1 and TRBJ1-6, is KAGVTQTPRYLIKTRGQQVTLSCSPISGHRSVSWYQQTPGQGLQFLFEYFSETQRNKGNFPGRFSGRQFSNSRSEMNVSTLELGDSALYLCASRVGTTNSPLHFGNGTRLTVT.

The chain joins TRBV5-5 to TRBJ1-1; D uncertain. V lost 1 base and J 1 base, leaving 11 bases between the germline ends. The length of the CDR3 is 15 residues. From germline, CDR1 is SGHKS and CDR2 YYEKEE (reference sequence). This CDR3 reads CASSLFTLTNTEAFF. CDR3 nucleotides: TGTGCCAGCAGCTTGTTTACCCTGACGAACACTGAAGCTTTCTTT.

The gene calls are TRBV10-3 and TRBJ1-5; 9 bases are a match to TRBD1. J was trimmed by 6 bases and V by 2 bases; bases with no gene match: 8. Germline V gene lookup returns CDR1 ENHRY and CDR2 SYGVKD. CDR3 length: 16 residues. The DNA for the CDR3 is TGTGCCATCAGTGAGCCGGGACAGGGCGCAAGTCAGCCCCAGCATTTT. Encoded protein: CAISEPGQGASQPQHF.

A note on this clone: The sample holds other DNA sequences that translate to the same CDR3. For the CDR3, the DNA is TGTGCCAGCAGTTATCGGGGTGGCTACACCTTC. This codes for CASSYRGGYTF. J is TRBJ1-2 and V is TRBV28; D is unclear. Trimming took 4 bases from V and 7 from J, leaving 7 bases between them. The CDR3 extends over 11 amino acids. Germline assignment: CDR1 MDHEN and CDR2 SYDVKM.

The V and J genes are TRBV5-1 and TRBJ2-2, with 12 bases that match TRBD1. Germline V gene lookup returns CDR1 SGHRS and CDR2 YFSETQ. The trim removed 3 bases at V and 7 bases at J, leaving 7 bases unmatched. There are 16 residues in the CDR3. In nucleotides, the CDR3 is TGCGCCAGCAGCTCCCTGGGACAGGGGGCTTACGGGGAGCTGTTTTTT. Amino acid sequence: CASSSLGQGAYGELFF.

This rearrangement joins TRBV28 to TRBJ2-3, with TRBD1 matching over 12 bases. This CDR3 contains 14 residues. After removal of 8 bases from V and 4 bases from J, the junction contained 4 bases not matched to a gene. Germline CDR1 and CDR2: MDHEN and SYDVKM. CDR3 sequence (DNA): TGTGCCAGCGCCGGGACAGGGGGCCCAGATACGCAGTATTTT. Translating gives CASAGTGGPDTQYF.

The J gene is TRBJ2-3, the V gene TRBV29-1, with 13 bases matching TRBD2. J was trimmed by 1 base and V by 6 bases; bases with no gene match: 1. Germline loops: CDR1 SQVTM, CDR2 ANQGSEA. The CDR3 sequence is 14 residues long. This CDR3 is CSVGTSGGTDTQYF. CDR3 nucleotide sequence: TGCAGCGTCGGGACTAGCGGGGGCACAGATACGCAGTATTTT.

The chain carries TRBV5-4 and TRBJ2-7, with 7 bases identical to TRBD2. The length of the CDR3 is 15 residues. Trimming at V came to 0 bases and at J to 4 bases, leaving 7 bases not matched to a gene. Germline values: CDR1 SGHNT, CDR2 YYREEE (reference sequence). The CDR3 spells CASSLGGTAGYEQYF. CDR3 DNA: TGTGCCAGCAGCTTGGGCGGTACAGCGGGGTACGAGCAGTACTTC.

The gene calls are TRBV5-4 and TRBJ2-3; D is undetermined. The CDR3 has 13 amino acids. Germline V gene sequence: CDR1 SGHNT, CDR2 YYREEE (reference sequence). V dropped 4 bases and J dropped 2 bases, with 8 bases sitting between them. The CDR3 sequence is CASSPGFTDTQYF. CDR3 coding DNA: TGTGCCAGCAGCCCGGGCTTCACAGATACGCAGTATTTT. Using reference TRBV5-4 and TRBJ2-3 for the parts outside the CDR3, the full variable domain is ETGVTQSPTHLIKTRGQQVTLRCSSQSGHNTVSWYQQALGQGPQFIFQYYREEENGRGNFPPRFSGLQFPNYSSELNVNALELDDSALYLCASSPGFTDTQYFGPGTRLTVL.

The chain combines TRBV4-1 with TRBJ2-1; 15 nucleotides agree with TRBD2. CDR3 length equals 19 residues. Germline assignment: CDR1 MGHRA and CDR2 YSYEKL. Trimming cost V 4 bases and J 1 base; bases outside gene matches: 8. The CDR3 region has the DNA TGCGCCAGCAGCCCATTCGGACTAGCGGGAGGGCCGTCCTACAATGAGCAGTTCTTC. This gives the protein CASSPFGLAGGPSYNEQFF.

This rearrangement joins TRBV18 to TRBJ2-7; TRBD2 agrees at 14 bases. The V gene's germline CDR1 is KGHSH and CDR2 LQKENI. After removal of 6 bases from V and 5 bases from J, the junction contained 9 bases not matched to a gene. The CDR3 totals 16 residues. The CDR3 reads CASSPTSGRASDEQYF. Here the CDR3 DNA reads TGTGCCAGCTCTCCGACTAGCGGGAGGGCTTCCGACGAGCAGTACTTC.

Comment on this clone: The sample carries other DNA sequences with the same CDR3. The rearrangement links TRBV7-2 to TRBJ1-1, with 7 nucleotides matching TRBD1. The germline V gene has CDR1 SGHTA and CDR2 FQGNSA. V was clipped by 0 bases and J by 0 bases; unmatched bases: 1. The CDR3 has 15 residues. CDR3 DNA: TGTGCCAGCAGCTTAGCAGGGGGCGTGAACACTGAAGCTTTCTTT. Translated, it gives CASSLAGGVNTEAFF.

The CDR3 DNA follows: TGCGCCAGCAGCCAAGATCGGGGGGGAACATATAGCAATCAGCCCCAGCATTTT. Protein: CASSQDRGGTYSNQPQHF. The V call is TRBV4-1, the J call TRBJ1-5, with D maybe TRBD1 (5 bases). This CDR3 region has 18 residues. The V end was cut by 0 bases, the J end by 0 bases, with 15 bases between. The germline V gene has CDR1 MGHRA and CDR2 YSYEKL.

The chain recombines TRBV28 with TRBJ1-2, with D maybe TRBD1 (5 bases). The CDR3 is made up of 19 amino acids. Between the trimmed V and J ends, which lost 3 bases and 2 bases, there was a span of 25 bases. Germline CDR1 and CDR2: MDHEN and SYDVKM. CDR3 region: CASSFGGAGASYTNYGYTF. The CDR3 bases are TGTGCCAGCAGTTTTGGGGGTGCGGGAGCCTCCTATACCAACTATGGCTACACCTTC.

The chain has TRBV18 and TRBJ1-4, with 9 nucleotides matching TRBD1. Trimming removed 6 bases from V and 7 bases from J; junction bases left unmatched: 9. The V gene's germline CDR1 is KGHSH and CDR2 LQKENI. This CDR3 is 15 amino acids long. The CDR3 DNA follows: TGTGCCAGCTCTCGAGCACAGGGGGCGGGTGAAAAACTGTTTTTT. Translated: CASSRAQGAGEKLFF.

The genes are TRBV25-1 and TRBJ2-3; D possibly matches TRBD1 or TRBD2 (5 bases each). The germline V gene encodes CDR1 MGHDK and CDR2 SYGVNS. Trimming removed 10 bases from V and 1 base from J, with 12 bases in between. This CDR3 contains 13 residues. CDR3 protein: CATAGAGTDTQYF. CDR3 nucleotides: TGTGCCACCGCCGGGGCTGGCACAGATACGCAGTATTTT.

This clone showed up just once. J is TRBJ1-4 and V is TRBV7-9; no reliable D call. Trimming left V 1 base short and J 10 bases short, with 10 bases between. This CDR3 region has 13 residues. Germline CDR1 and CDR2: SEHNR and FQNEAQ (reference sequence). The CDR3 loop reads CASSLGASGKLFF. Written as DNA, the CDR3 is TGTGCCAGCAGCTTAGGGGCGTCTGGAAAACTGTTTTTT.

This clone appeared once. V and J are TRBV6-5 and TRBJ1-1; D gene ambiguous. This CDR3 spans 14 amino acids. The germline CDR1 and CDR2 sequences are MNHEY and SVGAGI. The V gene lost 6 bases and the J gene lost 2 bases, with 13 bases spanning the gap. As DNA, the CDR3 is TGTGCCAGCAGCAAACTGGGTCTCAACACTGAAGCTTTCTTT. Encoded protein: CASSKLGLNTEAFF.

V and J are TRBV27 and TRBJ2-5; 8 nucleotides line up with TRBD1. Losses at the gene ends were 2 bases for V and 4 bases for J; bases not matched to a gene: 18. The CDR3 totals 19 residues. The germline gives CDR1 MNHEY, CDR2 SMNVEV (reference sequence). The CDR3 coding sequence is TGTGCCAGCAGTTTAACCCCCCCAGGGACAGGCGGATGGGGAGAGACCCAGTACTTC. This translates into CASSLTPPGTGGWGETQYF.